This is a list of T cell receptor beta chains from one sample in a study of shared T cell receptors in the human thymus. Sequencing was performed with immunoSEQ multiplex PCR; in TCRdb, only in-frame clones are kept and a portion is missing. Among some 640,000 clones listed, 87% were seen once. These data also formed part of another study, on human thymus T cells.

Sample: thymocytes. The receptors were gathered from a boy younger than two with a congenital heart defect. Each CDR3 is given with its conserved first and last residue. A D gene is named only where the DNA matches it firmly. Some rows have no size entry. The others give once, few or many, or a class for an expanded clone.

v_call	d_call	clone_size	j_call	cdr3_aa	cdr3_nt
TRBV6-5	NA	once	TRBJ1-2	CASSYSSGGDYGYTF	TGTGCCAGCAGTTACTCGAGTGGCGGGGACTATGGCTACACCTTC
TRBV7-9	TRBD1	NA	TRBJ1-4	CASSPRQGKNEKLFF	TGTGCCAGCAGCCCAAGACAGGGGAAGAATGAAAAACTGTTTTTT
TRBV23-1	NA	once	TRBJ2-1	CASSPHNLALPNFNEQFF	TGCGCCAGCAGTCCACATAATCTAGCGCTCCCTAATTTCAATGAGCAGTTCTTC
TRBV28	TRBD1	NA	TRBJ2-1	CASRPGQGGNEQFF	TGTGCCAGCAGACCGGGACAGGGTGGAAATGAGCAGTTCTTC
TRBV7-9	TRBD2	NA	TRBJ2-3	CASSLQLAGMLDTQYF	TGTGCCAGCAGCTTACAACTAGCGGGAATGTTAGATACGCAGTATTTT
TRBV28	TRBD2	NA	TRBJ2-7	CASSQTPLAGDSYEQYF	TGTGCCAGCAGTCAGACCCCCCTAGCGGGAGATAGCTACGAGCAGTACTTC
TRBV19	NA	NA	TRBJ1-1	CASRQGLNTEAFF	TGTGCCAGTCGTCAGGGTTTGAACACTGAAGCTTTCTTT
TRBV7-6	NA	NA	TRBJ2-7	CASSLQGKRPYYEQYF	TGTGCCAGCAGCTTACAGGGGAAGCGACCATACTACGAGCAGTACTTC
TRBV11-2	NA	NA	TRBJ2-3	CASSSGLYTDTQYF	TGTGCCAGCAGCTCGGGACTCTACACAGATACGCAGTATTTT
TRBV14	TRBD1	NA	TRBJ2-7	CASSQEDRGYEQYF	TGTGCCAGCAGCCAAGAAGACAGGGGCTACGAGCAGTACTTC
TRBV25-1	TRBD2	NA	TRBJ2-1	CASSKPGTSGPNEQFF	TGTGCCAGCAGTAAACCCGGGACTAGCGGGCCGAATGAGCAGTTCTTC
TRBV10-1	TRBD2	NA	TRBJ2-1	CASSPGLAGLEGYNEQFF	TGCGCCAGCAGCCCGGGACTAGCGGGATTGGAAGGGTACAATGAGCAGTTCTTC
TRBV6-6	TRBD2	NA	TRBJ2-2	CALAGVTGELFF	TGTGCGCTGGCGGGGGTTACCGGGGAGCTGTTTTTT
TRBV27	NA	NA	TRBJ2-7	CASTPAELAPCSYEQYF	TGTGCCAGCACCCCGGCGGAGCTGGCTCCATGCTCCTACGAGCAGTACTTC
TRBV5-1	NA	few	TRBJ1-6	CASSLSGRALQSPLHF	TGCGCCAGCAGCTTGAGCGGACGGGCGTTGCAGTCACCCCTCCACTTT
TRBV18	NA	NA	TRBJ2-1	CASSPPTESSYNEQFF	TGTGCCAGCTCACCACCGACAGAGAGCTCCTACAATGAGCAGTTCTTC
TRBV5-4	TRBD2	NA	TRBJ2-2	CASSLISGGETGELFF	TGTGCCAGCAGCTTGATTAGCGGGGGGGAAACCGGGGAGCTGTTTTTT
TRBV7-2	NA	few	TRBJ1-1	CASSLERDEVHTEAFF	TGTGCCAGCAGCTTAGAGAGGGATGAAGTTCACACTGAAGCTTTCTTT
TRBV28	NA	NA	TRBJ1-2	CASRRYYGYTF	TGTGCCAGCAGGAGATACTATGGCTACACCTTC
TRBV9	NA	NA	TRBJ2-1	CASSVAPERKQFF	TGTGCCAGCAGCGTAGCTCCGGAGAGGAAGCAGTTCTTC
TRBV28	NA	NA	TRBJ1-2	CASSPDIENYGYTF	TGTGCCAGCAGCCCGGACATCGAGAACTATGGCTACACCTTC
TRBV6-5	TRBD1	NA	TRBJ1-5	CASSPDRGLGQPQHF	TGTGCCAGCAGTCCCGACAGGGGCCTGGGCCAGCCCCAGCATTTT
TRBV7-2	TRBD2	NA	TRBJ2-5	CASSFGLEQETQYF	TGTGCCAGCAGCTTCGGACTAGAACAAGAGACCCAGTACTTC
TRBV21-1	NA	NA	TRBJ1-2	CASTTPGTGGCYGYTF	TGTGCCAGCACCACCCCCGGCACAGGGGGGTGCTATGGCTACACCTTC
TRBV11-2	TRBD1	NA	TRBJ1-2	CASSRDRGSNYGYTF	TGTGCCAGCAGCCGGGACAGGGGTTCTAACTATGGCTACACCTTC
TRBV4-3	NA	NA	TRBJ2-1	CASSQGPQVSRDEQFF	TGCGCCAGCAGCCAAGGACCCCAGGTTTCGCGCGATGAGCAGTTCTTC
TRBV28	NA	NA	TRBJ1-3	CASSVTGRRTIYF	TGTGCCAGCAGTGTAACAGGGCGCCGCACCATATATTTT
TRBV18	NA	NA	TRBJ2-3	CASSPAPPCRELNTDTQYF	TGTGCCAGCTCACCAGCCCCGCCCTGCCGGGAGCTTAACACAGATACGCAGTATTTT
TRBV18	TRBD1	NA	TRBJ1-6	CASSPLDKGDRGEENSPLHF	TGTGCCAGCTCACCATTAGACAAGGGGGACAGGGGAGAGGAGAATTCACCCCTCCACTTT
TRBV7-8	TRBD2	NA	TRBJ2-1	CASSLGGLAEYNEQFF	TGTGCCAGCAGTTTGGGGGGACTAGCGGAGTACAATGAGCAGTTCTTC
TRBV5-6	NA	NA	TRBJ1-2	CASSFRERVSDGYTF	TGTGCCAGCAGTTTTCGTGAACGGGTTTCGGATGGCTACACCTTC
TRBV29-1	TRBD2	NA	TRBJ2-7	CSTLAGGSYEQYF	TGCAGCACCCTAGCGGGGGGTTCCTACGAGCAGTACTTC
TRBV28	NA	once	TRBJ1-1	CASNLLSTEAFF	TGTGCCAGCAACCTACTGTCCACTGAAGCTTTCTTT
TRBV29-1	TRBD1	NA	TRBJ2-1	CSAIPGQGVYNEQFF	TGCAGCGCTATTCCCGGACAGGGGGTCTACAATGAGCAGTTCTTC
TRBV14	NA	few	TRBJ1-3	CASSRREEGSRDGTIYF	TGTGCCAGCAGCCGCCGCGAGGAGGGATCCAGAGACGGCACCATATATTTT
TRBV4-3	TRBD1	NA	TRBJ1-2	CASSPQLGGAGGYTF	TGCGCCAGCAGCCCCCAGCTAGGGGGCGCGGGGGGCTACACCTTC
TRBV28	TRBD2	NA	TRBJ2-7	CASSTPGLAVDRHEQYF	TGTGCCAGCAGCACACCGGGACTAGCCGTTGATCGACACGAGCAGTACTTC
TRBV2	TRBD2	few	TRBJ2-7	CASSSLGLAATYEQYF	TGTGCCAGCAGTTCCCTTGGACTAGCGGCGACCTACGAGCAGTACTTC
TRBV27	NA	NA	TRBJ1-6	CASSLEFSGIPNSPLHF	TGTGCCAGCAGTTTAGAGTTCTCAGGGATTCCTAATTCACCCCTCCACTTT
TRBV10-3	TRBD2	NA	TRBJ2-1	CATGAGANEQFF	TGTGCCACCGGAGCGGGAGCCAATGAGCAGTTCTTC
TRBV27	TRBD2	NA	TRBJ2-1	CASSLIAGDDWVEQFF	TGTGCCAGCAGTTTAATAGCGGGAGACGATTGGGTTGAGCAGTTCTTC
TRBV15	TRBD1	NA	TRBJ2-3	CATSPNRGMSTDTQYF	TGTGCCACCAGTCCGAACAGGGGAATGAGCACAGATACGCAGTATTTT
TRBV4-1	TRBD1	NA	TRBJ1-3	CASSQGGQGNSGNTIYF	TGCGCCAGCAGCCAGGGCGGACAGGGTAACTCTGGAAACACCATATATTTT
TRBV5-1	TRBD1	NA	TRBJ2-7	CASSKGKGTERFTYEQYF	TGCGCCAGCAGCAAAGGGAAGGGGACAGAAAGGTTCACCTACGAGCAGTACTTC
TRBV7-2	NA	NA	TRBJ2-7	CASSPLGVSYEQYF	TGTGCCAGCAGCCCCCTAGGGGTCAGCTACGAGCAGTACTTC
TRBV5-4	TRBD2	once	TRBJ2-1	CASSLVLAGDNEQFF	TGTGCCAGCAGCTTGGTTCTAGCGGGGGACAATGAGCAGTTCTTC
TRBV5-1	NA	NA	TRBJ2-5	CASVLEPCRTQYF	TGCGCCAGCGTTCTTGAGCCGTGTCGGACCCAGTACTTC
TRBV2	TRBD1	NA	TRBJ2-7	CASKETGAHEQYF	TGTGCCAGCAAGGAGACAGGGGCCCACGAGCAGTACTTC
TRBV4-2	NA	NA	TRBJ2-1	CASSQALQVDNEQFF	TGTGCCAGCAGCCAAGCTTTACAGGTTGACAATGAGCAGTTCTTC
TRBV5-6	NA	NA	TRBJ2-5	CASRVTGGETQYF	TGTGCCAGCAGAGTGACGGGTGGGGAGACCCAGTACTTC
TRBV6-5	NA	once	TRBJ1-1	CASSPGWADTEAFF	TGTGCCAGCAGTCCAGGGTGGGCGGACACTGAAGCTTTCTTT
TRBV11-3	NA	NA	TRBJ2-2	CASSPGWRNTGELFF	TGTGCCAGCAGCCCTGGTTGGAGAAACACCGGGGAGCTGTTTTTT